This TCR beta chain was identified during a study of OX40 agonist ivuxolimab in advanced cancers. Study-wide background: Dosing consisted of intravenous ivuxolimab at 0.01 to 10 mg/kg every 2 weeks.

Patients with a history of autoimmune disease or on systemic immunosuppression were excluded. Method: immunoSEQ multiplex PCR; TCRdb's copy keeps in-frame clones and lacks some. The table has tens of thousands of clones, 80% to 90% seen once. This CDR3 has 13 amino acids. Per the germline V gene, CDR1 is SGHNT and CDR2 is YYREEE (reference sequence). V gave up 0 bases and J gave up 7 bases, with 10 bases separating them. This rearrangement joins TRBV5-4 to TRBJ2-5; perhaps D is TRBD1 or TRBD2 (7 bases each). Sample: CD4+ or CD8+ T cells sorted from blood, taken in a trial of the OX40 agonist ivuxolimab. The TCR originated in an adult with an advanced solid tumor such as melanoma, head and neck, liver or kidney cancer. CDR3 nucleotide sequence: TGTGCCAGCAGCTTGGCAGGGGGGGGGACCCAGTACTTC. It translates to CASSLAGGGTQYF.